This entry describes one TCR beta chain. This sample was included in a study of T cell responses to AZD1222 COVID-19 vaccine. CDR1 is MGHRA and CDR2 is YSYEKL in the germline V gene. V shed 1 base and J shed 1 base, with 7 bases lying between them. The CDR3 loop spans 14 amino acids. Here immunoSEQ multiplex PCR was the method, and the copy in TCRdb shows in-frame clones only, minus some. The data hold 150,000 to 200,000 clones, with about nine tenths observed a single time. The clonotype comes from an adult in good health. The sequencing here drew on peripheral blood, taken on day 0 of AZD1222 vaccination. The chain is built from TRBV4-1 and TRBJ1-1; D unclear. Here the CDR3 reads CASSQGTENTEAFF. The CDR3 bases are TGCGCCAGCAGCCAAGGGACGGAGAACACTGAAGCTTTCTTT.